A single sample gave rise to the 14 T cell receptor beta chains below, sequenced in a study of T cells in Graves' hyperthyroidism and ophthalmopathy. There were TCR beta CDR3 regions amplified from RNA transcripts. An initial round of RT-PCR targeting the TCR CDR3 relied on the HTBI primer set. TCRdb analysed the multiplex PCR reads with MiXCR anew, one entry per CDR3 protein. The table shows 360,000 or so distinct CDR3 sequences, with 15% to 20% occurring only once. Sequenced input: blood. Receptors originate from a woman between 18 and 30 years old with Graves' hyperthyroidism.

The gene calls are TRBV5-6 and TRBJ1-2; 7 nucleotides match TRBD1. This CDR3 has 16 amino acids. CDR1 and CDR2 (germline): SGHDT, YYEEEE. V lost 3 bases and J lost 4; bases outside the gene matches: 12. CDR3 coding DNA: TGTGCCAGCAGCTCCGGACAGGATGGCCTAGGCTATGGCTACACCTTC. Protein: CASSSGQDGLGYGYTF.

This clonotype was counted ten times or more. The chain links TRBV7-9 to TRBJ2-2; TRBD1 is a possible D gene (6 bases). The CDR3 sequence is 14 residues long. Germline loops: CDR1 SEHNR, CDR2 FQNEAQ (reference sequence). Trimming removed 3 bases from V and 4 bases from J, with 9 bases in between. The CDR3 here is CASSFDRSTGELFF. In DNA, the CDR3 is TGTGCCAGCAGCTTCGACAGGTCCACCGGGGAGCTGTTTTTT.

Regarding this clonotype: This sequence may be a read error, since a much larger clone differs from it by one base. In this CDR3 the conserved last residue, phenylalanine or tryptophan, is missing, so a read error is likely. The V call is TRBV4-1, the J call TRBJ2-2, with no clear D. CDR1 is MGHRA, CDR2 YSYEKL, per germline. This CDR3 has 16 residues. Here the CDR3 reads CASIQLDTANTGELFS. CDR3 in DNA: TGCGCCAGCATCCAACTTGACACAGCGAACACCGGGGAGCTGTTTTCT.

The chain joins TRBV19 to TRBJ1-5, with D possibly TRBD1 on 5 matching bases. CDR1 and CDR2 from the germline V gene are LNHDA and SQIVND (reference sequence). Between the trimmed V and J ends, which lost 3 bases and 6 bases, there was a span of 12 bases. This CDR3 region has 14 residues. CDR3 loop: CASSIVTDSQPQHF. The CDR3 DNA follows: TGTGCCAGTAGTATTGTGACAGATAGTCAGCCCCAGCATTTT.

This clonotype appeared many times. The V gene is TRBV10-2, the J gene TRBJ2-7, with no clear D. The germline V and J ends were trimmed by 9 bases and 2 bases, with 17 bases remaining between them. This CDR3 region has 14 residues. CDR1 is WSHSY, CDR2 SAAADI, per germline. CDR3 amino acids: CARFARVDTYEQYF. The CDR3 bases are TGCGCCAGATTTGCCCGGGTTGACACCTACGAGCAGTACTTC.

The V and J genes are TRBV19 and TRBJ1-1, with D unresolved. Germline assignment: CDR1 LNHDA and CDR2 SQIVND (reference sequence). The CDR3 contains 11 residues. Deletions cut 3 bases from V and 7 bases from J, with 6 bases between. The DNA for the CDR3 is TGTGCCAGTAGTATCGGGTTTGAAGCTTTCTTT. Its translation: CASSIGFEAFF. Using reference TRBV19 and TRBJ1-1 for the parts outside the CDR3, the full variable domain is DGGITQSPKYLFRKEGQNVTLSCEQNLNHDAMYWYRQDPGQGLRLIYYSQIVNDFQKGDIAEGYSVSREKKESFPLTVTSAQKNPTAFYLCASSIGFEAFFGQGTRLTVV.

Remarks on this clonotype: A read error may be the cause here, since a much bigger clone is one base away. The rearrangement joins TRBV30 to TRBJ1-5; unclear D gene. Per the germline V gene, CDR1 is GTSNPN and CDR2 is SVGIG (reference sequence). This CDR3 contains 12 residues. CDR3 in DNA: TGTGCCTGGGGGCGTCGGTATCAGCCCCCGCATTTT. It is translated as CAWGRRYQPPHF.

This clonotype was detected ten times or more. One end of the junction varies from germline; a read error may be responsible. The chain has TRBV6-5 and TRBJ1-2, with D possibly matching TRBD1 (5 bases). The germline CDR1 and CDR2 sequences are MNHEY and SVGAGI. The CDR3 is 17 residues long. Here the CDR3 reads CASSYSGVGQQLYGYTF. CDR3 coding DNA: TGCGCCAGCAGTTACTCGGGGGTCGGACAACAGCTCTATGGCTACACCTTC.

This clonotype was detected only a few times. V and J are TRBV4-1 and TRBJ1-1; D might be TRBD1 (5 bases). CDR3 length: 14 residues. Trimming cost V 2 bases and J 2 bases, with 9 bases left between them. The germline V gene encodes CDR1 MGHRA and CDR2 YSYEKL. This chain's CDR3 is CASSQIRTNTEAFF. The CDR3 bases are TGCGCCAGCAGCCAAATACGGACAAACACTGAAGCTTTCTTT.

Many counts were recorded for this clonotype. The chain links TRBV12-3 or TRBV12-4 to TRBJ1-3; 8 positions match TRBD1. V lost 9 bases, J lost 0 bases, and 10 bases stayed unmatched. The CDR3 is 16 residues long. The chain's CDR3 is CASDWGQELSGNTIYF. The CDR3 nucleotides read TGTGCCAGTGATTGGGGACAGGAACTCTCTGGAAACACCATATATTTT.

This clonotype was found many times. The chain carries TRBV6-4 and TRBJ2-6; possible D gene TRBD1, 6 bases. Trimming left V 3 bases short and J 0 bases short, with 9 bases between. CDR1 and CDR2 (germline): MRHNA, SNTAGT. The CDR3 covers 16 residues. Here the CDR3 DNA reads TGTGCCAGCAGTGATTCGGACAGCTCTGGGGCCAACGTCCTGACTTTC. It translates to CASSDSDSSGANVLTF.

This clonotype was picked up many times. The rearrangement links TRBV6-1 to TRBJ2-5; 9 positions agree with TRBD2. The CDR3 has 15 residues. Looked up from germline, CDR1 is MNHNS and CDR2 is SASEGT. J lost 0 bases, V lost 9 bases, and 8 bases had no gene match. The CDR3: CASKGLAANQETQYF. CDR3 nucleotides: TGTGCCAGTAAGGGACTAGCCGCTAACCAAGAGACCCAGTACTTC.

In this sample, this clonotype turned up many times. J is TRBJ1-2 and V is TRBV12-3 or TRBV12-4; D gene unclear. V was cut by 2 bases and J by 4 bases, with 8 bases left in between. The CDR3 totals 13 residues. The CDR3 is CASSLRVIYGYTF. CDR3 nucleotides: TGTGCCAGCAGTTTACGGGTTATCTATGGCTACACCTTC.

This clonotype showed up many times. This CDR3 is CASSPRTGQETQYF. CDR3 nucleotide sequence: TGCGCCAGCAGCCCCCGGACAGGTCAAGAGACCCAGTACTTC. The genes are TRBV5-1 and TRBJ2-5; 7 bases are a match to TRBD1. The CDR3 spans 14 residues. CDR1 and CDR2 (germline): SGHRS, YFSETQ. After removal of 4 bases from V and 2 bases from J, the junction contained 5 bases not matched to a gene.